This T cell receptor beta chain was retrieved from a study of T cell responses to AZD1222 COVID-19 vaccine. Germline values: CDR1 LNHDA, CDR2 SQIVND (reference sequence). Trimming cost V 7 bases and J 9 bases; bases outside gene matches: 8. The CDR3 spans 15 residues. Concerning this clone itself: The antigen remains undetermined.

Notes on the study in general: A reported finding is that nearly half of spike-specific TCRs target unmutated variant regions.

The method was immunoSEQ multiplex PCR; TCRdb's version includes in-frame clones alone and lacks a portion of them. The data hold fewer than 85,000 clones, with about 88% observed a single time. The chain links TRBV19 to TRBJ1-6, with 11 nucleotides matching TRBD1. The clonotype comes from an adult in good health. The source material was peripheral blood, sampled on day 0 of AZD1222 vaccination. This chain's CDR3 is CASTTLGQGASPLHF. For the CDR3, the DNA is TGTGCCAGTACCACCCTCGGACAGGGGGCTTCACCCCTCCACTTT. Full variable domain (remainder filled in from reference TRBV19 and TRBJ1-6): DGGITQSPKYLFRKEGQNVTLSCEQNLNHDAMYWYRQDPGQGLRLIYYSQIVNDFQKGDIAEGYSVSREKKESFPLTVTSAQKNPTAFYLCASTTLGQGASPLHFGNGTRLTVT.